The rows below give T cell receptor beta chains drawn from one sample of a study of OX40 agonist ivuxolimab in advanced cancers. Using immunoSEQ multiplex PCR, the repertoire was profiled, and TCRdb retains in-frame clones only, with some absent. The table shows about 54,000 clones, with more than 85% occurring only once. The sequencing here drew on CD4+ or CD8+ T cells sorted from blood, taken in a trial of the OX40 agonist ivuxolimab. The source is an adult with an advanced solid tumor such as melanoma, head and neck, liver or kidney cancer. CDR3s include the opening cysteine and the closing phenylalanine or tryptophan. D genes are given only for firm matches. Rows may omit the clone size; those that give it use once, few, many or a size class.

CDR3 length	V gene	D gene	J gene	clone size	CDR3 protein	CDR3 DNA
13	TRBV2	.	TRBJ2-7	.	CASRRTETYEQYF	TGTGCCAGCAGAAGGACAGAGACCTACGAGCAGTACTTC
13	TRBV25-1	.	TRBJ1-1	.	CASSPGMRPEAFF	TGTGCCAGCAGCCCCGGTATGAGACCTGAAGCTTTCTTT
17	TRBV14	.	TRBJ2-1	.	CASSHLPGQGLSREQFF	TGTGCCAGCAGCCACCTGCCCGGGCAGGGCTTATCTCGGGAGCAGTTCTTC
16	TRBV4-1	TRBD1	TRBJ1-2	few	CASSQDDRGPYYGYTF	TGCGCCAGCAGCCAAGATGACAGGGGGCCCTACTACGGCTACACCTTC
12	TRBV28	.	TRBJ2-1	.	CASTRGWLEQFF	TGTGCCAGCACTCGCGGGTGGTTGGAGCAGTTCTTC
16	TRBV11-3	.	TRBJ1-5	.	CASSLVWDTELQPQHF	TGTGCCAGCAGCTTAGTTTGGGACACTGAACTTCAGCCCCAGCATTTT
17	TRBV9	TRBD2	TRBJ2-3	.	CASSVAGTSGKGNTQYF	TGTGCCAGCAGCGTTGCGGGGACTAGCGGAAAAGGAAATACGCAGTATTTT
14	TRBV13	.	TRBJ1-5	once	CASSHGLSNQPQHF	TGTGCCAGCAGCCATGGGTTAAGCAATCAGCCCCAGCATTTT
16	TRBV9	.	TRBJ2-3	.	CASSVGTYSSTDTQYF	TGTGCCAGCAGCGTAGGGACGTACTCTAGCACAGATACGCAGTATTTT
12	TRBV18	.	TRBJ1-1	.	CASSEEGTEAFF	TGTGCCAGCTCCGAGGAGGGGACTGAAGCTTTCTTT
14	TRBV6-6	.	TRBJ2-1	once	CASSSTGFHNEQFF	TGTGCCAGCAGCTCAACAGGATTTCACAATGAGCAGTTCTTC
12	TRBV11-1	.	TRBJ2-1	.	CASSSTGGRQFF	TGTGCCAGCAGTTCGACCGGCGGGCGACAGTTCTTC
15	TRBV4-2	.	TRBJ1-1	.	CASSQEGQLNTEAFF	TGTGCCAGCAGCCAAGAAGGACAGCTGAACACTGAAGCTTTCTTT
11	TRBV29-1	TRBD1	TRBJ2-7	.	CSGIQGVEQYF	TGCAGCGGCATACAGGGGGTCGAGCAGTACTTC